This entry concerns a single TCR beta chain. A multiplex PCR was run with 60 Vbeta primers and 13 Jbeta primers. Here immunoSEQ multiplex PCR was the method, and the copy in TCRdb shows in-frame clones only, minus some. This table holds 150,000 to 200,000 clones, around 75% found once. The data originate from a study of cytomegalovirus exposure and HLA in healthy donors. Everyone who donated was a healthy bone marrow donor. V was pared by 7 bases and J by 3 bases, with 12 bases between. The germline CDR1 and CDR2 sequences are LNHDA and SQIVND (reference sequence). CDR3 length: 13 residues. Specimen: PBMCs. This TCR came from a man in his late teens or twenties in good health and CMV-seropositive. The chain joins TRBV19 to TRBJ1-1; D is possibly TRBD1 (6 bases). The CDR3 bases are TGTGCCAGTACCACCAGGGGTGACACTGAAGCTTTCTTT. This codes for CASTTRGDTEAFF.